The rows below give T cell receptor beta chains drawn from one sample of a study of blood T cells in healthy people across ages. A single record per CDR3 protein comes from TCRdb applying MiXCR to the 5' RACE reads. Among more than 1,000,000 distinct CDR3 sequences, approximately 26% were seen once, and the ten largest hold less than 0.85%. The sample was also reused in another study, on T cells of mothers and their children.

Sequenced sample: blood. The receptors shown here come from a girl aged 2-10 years in good health. The CDR3 runs from the conserved cysteine through the conserved F or W. The order of the fields is D gene, V gene, clone size, J gene, CDR3 DNA, CDR3 protein. D genes are given only for firm matches. Clone size is shown for a subset of rows, as once, few, many or a class of expanded clone.

d_call: TRBD2
v_call: TRBV7-9
clone_size: few
j_call: TRBJ2-5
cdr3_nt: TGTGCCAGCAGCTTGAAGAAATTAGCGGGGCTAGAGACCCAGTACTTC
cdr3_aa: CASSLKKLAGLETQYF

d_call: TRBD2
v_call: TRBV5-5
clone_size: .
j_call: TRBJ2-5
cdr3_nt: TGTGCCAGCACTTCCGGACTAGCGGGAGAAGCTTTGGAGTTCTTC
cdr3_aa: CASTSGLAGEALEFF

d_call: TRBD1
v_call: TRBV6-2/TRBV6-3
clone_size: .
j_call: TRBJ1-2
cdr3_nt: TGTGCCAGCAGACTACTCGGACAGGAGGAAGGCTACACCTTC
cdr3_aa: CASRLLGQEEGYTF

d_call: .
v_call: TRBV15
clone_size: few
j_call: TRBJ2-5
cdr3_nt: TGTGCCACCAGCAGAGATCCGACTTTAGAGACCCAGTACTTC
cdr3_aa: CATSRDPTLETQYF

d_call: .
v_call: TRBV7-3
clone_size: .
j_call: TRBJ2-3
cdr3_nt: TGTGCCAGCAGCTCGACGCACCCAGATACGCAGTATTTT
cdr3_aa: CASSSTHPDTQYF

d_call: .
v_call: TRBV20-1
clone_size: .
j_call: TRBJ2-1
cdr3_nt: TGCAGTGCTAGAAATAGAGTCACACTAGGGGATGAGCAGTTCTTC
cdr3_aa: CSARNRVTLGDEQFF

d_call: .
v_call: TRBV14
clone_size: .
j_call: TRBJ2-4
cdr3_nt: TGTGCCAGCAGCCAAGATCAGGGACACCCTGCGGACATTCAGTACTTC
cdr3_aa: CASSQDQGHPADIQYF

d_call: TRBD1
v_call: TRBV9
clone_size: .
j_call: TRBJ2-5
cdr3_nt: TGTGCCAGCAGCGGATACAGCCCCAGGGGGCAAGAGACCCAGTACTTC
cdr3_aa: CASSGYSPRGQETQYF

d_call: .
v_call: TRBV12-3/TRBV12-4
clone_size: once
j_call: TRBJ2-7
cdr3_nt: TGTGCCAGCAGTTTAGCGGGAGCTGGGGGCGAGCAGTACTTC
cdr3_aa: CASSLAGAGGEQYF

d_call: TRBD2
v_call: TRBV13
clone_size: .
j_call: TRBJ2-6
cdr3_nt: TGTGCCAGCAGCTCGCGGGGGGGCGGTGGCTCTGGGGCCAACGTCCTGACTTTC
cdr3_aa: CASSSRGGGGSGANVLTF

d_call: .
v_call: TRBV24-1
clone_size: .
j_call: TRBJ1-1
cdr3_nt: TGTGCCACCAGTGACCTCCACGGTACTGAAGCTTTCTTT
cdr3_aa: CATSDLHGTEAFF

d_call: .
v_call: TRBV6-5
clone_size: .
j_call: TRBJ2-5
cdr3_nt: TGTGCCAGCAGTCCCCGGACTCGACGAGGGACCCAGTACTTC
cdr3_aa: CASSPRTRRGTQYF

d_call: .
v_call: TRBV7-2
clone_size: .
j_call: TRBJ2-7
cdr3_nt: TGTGCCAGCAACCTAGACACCCTTGGACAGTACGAGCAGTACTTC
cdr3_aa: CASNLDTLGQYEQYF

d_call: TRBD1
v_call: TRBV6-5
clone_size: few
j_call: TRBJ1-2
cdr3_nt: TGTGCCAGCAGTCTTCGGACAGGGAACTATGGCTACACCTTC
cdr3_aa: CASSLRTGNYGYTF

d_call: .
v_call: TRBV6-2/TRBV6-3
clone_size: .
j_call: TRBJ1-2
cdr3_nt: TGTGCCAGCAGAACACCATCGGACGGCTACACCTTC
cdr3_aa: CASRTPSDGYTF

d_call: .
v_call: TRBV19
clone_size: .
j_call: TRBJ1-3
cdr3_nt: TGTGTCAGCCGAGGGTTCTCTGGAAACACCATATATTTT
cdr3_aa: CVSRGFSGNTIYF

d_call: .
v_call: TRBV9
clone_size: few
j_call: TRBJ2-5
cdr3_nt: TGTGCCAGCAGCAACACAGCGGGACAGCAAGAGACCCAGTACTTC
cdr3_aa: CASSNTAGQQETQYF

d_call: .
v_call: TRBV4-3
clone_size: few
j_call: TRBJ1-1
cdr3_nt: TGCGCCAGCAGCCAATACGGGGCAGGGCCCCAAGCTTTCTTT
cdr3_aa: CASSQYGAGPQAFF

d_call: TRBD2
v_call: TRBV28
clone_size: few
j_call: TRBJ2-1
cdr3_nt: TGTGCCAGCAGTTTACCCTCGGCGCTAGCGGGAGCGGTTGAGCAGTTCTTC
cdr3_aa: CASSLPSALAGAVEQFF

d_call: .
v_call: TRBV3-1
clone_size: .
j_call: TRBJ2-7
cdr3_nt: TGTACCAGCAGCCATCTTTCCTACGAGCAGTACTTC
cdr3_aa: CTSSHLSYEQYF

d_call: .
v_call: TRBV24-1
clone_size: few
j_call: TRBJ2-7
cdr3_nt: TGTGCCACCTCGAGCGGTTACGAGCAGTACTTC
cdr3_aa: CATSSGYEQYF

d_call: .
v_call: TRBV20-1
clone_size: few
j_call: TRBJ2-4
cdr3_nt: TGCAGTGCGAACCCCGGCACGGGGAAAAACATTCAGTACTTC
cdr3_aa: CSANPGTGKNIQYF

d_call: TRBD1
v_call: TRBV12-3/TRBV12-4
clone_size: few
j_call: TRBJ2-3
cdr3_nt: TGTGCCAGCAGTTTTGGGGCAGGGGGATATAGCACAGATACGCAGTATTTT
cdr3_aa: CASSFGAGGYSTDTQYF

d_call: TRBD1
v_call: TRBV29-1
clone_size: few
j_call: TRBJ1-1
cdr3_nt: TGCAGCGTTGATGGACAGGGCGGTGCTTTCTTT
cdr3_aa: CSVDGQGGAFF

d_call: .
v_call: TRBV19
clone_size: .
j_call: TRBJ2-1
cdr3_nt: TGTGCCAGTAGCCCCGGGATGGGCTCCTACAATGAGCAGTTCTTC
cdr3_aa: CASSPGMGSYNEQFF

d_call: .
v_call: TRBV4-2
clone_size: few
j_call: TRBJ2-5
cdr3_nt: TGTGCCAGCAGCCAAGAATTTTCGGCCCCCGAATGGACCCAGTACTTC
cdr3_aa: CASSQEFSAPEWTQYF

d_call: TRBD2
v_call: TRBV7-8
clone_size: few
j_call: TRBJ2-5
cdr3_nt: TGTGCCAGCACCGTCACGGGACTAGCGGGAGAAGGCCAGTACTTC
cdr3_aa: CASTVTGLAGEGQYF

d_call: TRBD1
v_call: TRBV12-3/TRBV12-4
clone_size: .
j_call: TRBJ2-6
cdr3_nt: TGTGCCAGCAATCCCGACAGGGGGCTCGGGGCCAACGTCCTGACTTTC
cdr3_aa: CASNPDRGLGANVLTF

d_call: .
v_call: TRBV4-2
clone_size: .
j_call: TRBJ2-7
cdr3_nt: TGTGCCAGCAGCCCGCGACACCCGGACTCCTCAACCTACGAGCAGTACTTC
cdr3_aa: CASSPRHPDSSTYEQYF

d_call: .
v_call: TRBV29-1
clone_size: few
j_call: TRBJ1-2
cdr3_nt: TGCAGCGTTGAAACGGGGCTGGGTACTAACTATGGCTACACCTTC
cdr3_aa: CSVETGLGTNYGYTF

d_call: TRBD1
v_call: TRBV11-2
clone_size: .
j_call: TRBJ2-7
cdr3_nt: TGTGCCAGCAGCGCGGGACAGGGGGTCCTCTACGAGCAGTACTTC
cdr3_aa: CASSAGQGVLYEQYF

d_call: .
v_call: TRBV12-3/TRBV12-4
clone_size: few
j_call: TRBJ2-1
cdr3_nt: TGTGCCAGCAGTGAGGGTTGGTCCTACAATGAGCAGTTCTTC
cdr3_aa: CASSEGWSYNEQFF

d_call: .
v_call: TRBV12-3/TRBV12-4
clone_size: few
j_call: TRBJ2-5
cdr3_nt: TGTGCCAGCAGTTTAGCGTCTGTAACGGCAGAGACCCAATACTTC
cdr3_aa: CASSLASVTAETQYF

d_call: TRBD1
v_call: TRBV7-9
clone_size: many
j_call: TRBJ2-1
cdr3_nt: TGTGCCAGCAGACGGGACAGCTCCTACAATGAGCAGTTCTTC
cdr3_aa: CASRRDSSYNEQFF

d_call: .
v_call: TRBV19
clone_size: once
j_call: TRBJ1-1
cdr3_nt: TGTGCCAGTAGTCAAGTAGGGTACACTGAAGCTTTCTTT
cdr3_aa: CASSQVGYTEAFF

d_call: TRBD2
v_call: TRBV20-1
clone_size: .
j_call: TRBJ2-5
cdr3_nt: TGCAGTGCTCCCGGAAGACTAGCGGGGGACCAAGAGACCCAGTACTTC
cdr3_aa: CSAPGRLAGDQETQYF

d_call: .
v_call: TRBV10-2
clone_size: few
j_call: TRBJ2-4
cdr3_nt: TGCGCCAGCAGTGAGCGGGAGCACGTCATTCAGTACTTC
cdr3_aa: CASSEREHVIQYF

d_call: .
v_call: TRBV12-3/TRBV12-4
clone_size: few
j_call: TRBJ2-1
cdr3_nt: TGTGCCAGCAGTTATCAGGGTCATGAGCAGTTCTTC
cdr3_aa: CASSYQGHEQFF

d_call: .
v_call: TRBV11-2
clone_size: few
j_call: TRBJ2-3
cdr3_nt: TGTGCCAGCAGCTTAGTTACGGGTTTCACAGATACGCAGTATTTT
cdr3_aa: CASSLVTGFTDTQYF

d_call: .
v_call: TRBV5-6
clone_size: .
j_call: TRBJ2-1
cdr3_nt: TGTGCCAGCAGCTTGGTATTCAATGAGCAGTTCTTC
cdr3_aa: CASSLVFNEQFF

d_call: .
v_call: TRBV29-1
clone_size: few
j_call: TRBJ2-1
cdr3_nt: TGCAGCCTTCAAACAAACAATGAGCAGTTCTTC
cdr3_aa: CSLQTNNEQFF

d_call: TRBD2
v_call: TRBV27
clone_size: .
j_call: TRBJ2-1
cdr3_nt: TGTGCCAGCAGTTTATTCCCTATAGCGGGAGTCTTCTATGAGCAGTTCTTC
cdr3_aa: CASSLFPIAGVFYEQFF

d_call: TRBD2
v_call: TRBV25-1
clone_size: .
j_call: TRBJ2-3
cdr3_nt: TGTGCCAGCAGTGAAGTACTTGCGGGGGGCACAGATACGCAGTATTTT
cdr3_aa: CASSEVLAGGTDTQYF